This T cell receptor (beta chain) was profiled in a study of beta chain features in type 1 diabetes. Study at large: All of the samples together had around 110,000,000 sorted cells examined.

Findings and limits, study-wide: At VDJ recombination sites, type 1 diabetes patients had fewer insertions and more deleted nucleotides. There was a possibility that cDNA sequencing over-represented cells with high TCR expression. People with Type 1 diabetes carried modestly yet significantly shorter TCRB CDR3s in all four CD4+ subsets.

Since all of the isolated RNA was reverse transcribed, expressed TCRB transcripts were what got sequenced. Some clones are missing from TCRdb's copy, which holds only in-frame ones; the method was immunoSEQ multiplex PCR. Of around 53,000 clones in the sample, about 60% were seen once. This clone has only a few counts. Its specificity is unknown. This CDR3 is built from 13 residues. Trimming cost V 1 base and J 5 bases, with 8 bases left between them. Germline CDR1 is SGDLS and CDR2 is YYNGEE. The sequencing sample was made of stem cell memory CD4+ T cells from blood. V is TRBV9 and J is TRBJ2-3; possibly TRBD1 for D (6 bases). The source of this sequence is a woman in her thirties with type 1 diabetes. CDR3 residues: CASSVTGQDTQYF. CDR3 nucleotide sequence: TGTGCCAGCAGCGTAACGGGACAAGATACGCAGTATTTT.